These 16 T cell receptor beta chains were all obtained from the same sample, sequenced in a study of early T cells in non-severe SARS-CoV-2 infection. TCRdb re-called the 5' RACE reads through MiXCR, storing one row per CDR3 protein. The data contain tens of thousands of distinct CDR3 sequences, about 10% of them seen just once; the ten biggest clones take up almost 4%. The starting material was whole blood, obtained at baseline. These receptors were taken from an adult who was a healthcare worker with PCR-confirmed SARS-CoV-2 infection or an uninfected control (not recorded which).

This clonotype was picked up a small number of times. The CDR3 sequence is CASSSRTSGQETQYF. The DNA of the CDR3 is TGTGCCAGCAGTTCCCGGACTAGCGGACAAGAGACCCAGTACTTC. The rearrangement links TRBV28 to TRBJ2-5; 10 bases match TRBD2. The ends lost 4 bases at V and 2 bases at J; junction bases unmatched: 4. The CDR3 consists of 15 residues. The germline CDR1 and CDR2 sequences are MDHEN and SYDVKM.

In the case of this clonotype: A much bigger clone sits one base away, suggesting this may be a read error. The chain carries TRBV2 and TRBJ2-1; D gene ambiguous. Trimming took off 6 bases at V and 0 bases at J, with 12 bases between the two ends. The CDR3 totals 15 residues. Germline V CDR1 and CDR2: SNHLY, FYNNEI. The chain's CDR3 is CASRPTKGSYNEQFF. Here the CDR3 DNA reads TGTGCCAGCAGGCCCACTAAAGGCTCCTACAATGAGCAGTTCTTC.

This clonotype was seen at least ten times. J is TRBJ2-3 and V is TRBV20-1; D is undetermined. Per the germline V gene, CDR1 is DFQATT and CDR2 is SNEGSKA (reference sequence). Trimming pared 5 bases from V and 1 base from J, leaving 10 bases between. The CDR3 length is 13 residues. CDR3 bases: TGCAGTGCTGCCCGCCTGGGCACAGATACGCAGTATTTT. Its protein is CSAARLGTDTQYF.

This clonotype was seen a few times. The CDR3 nucleotides are TGTGCCAGCAGCTTCTACATAGCGGGGGGAACTGCGTACGAGCAGTACTTC. It codes for CASSFYIAGGTAYEQYF. This sequence joins TRBV7-9 and TRBJ2-7; TRBD2 matches 10 bases. In germline, CDR1 is SEHNR, CDR2 FQNEAQ (reference sequence). There are 17 residues in the CDR3. J was trimmed by 4 bases and V by 3 bases; bases with no gene match: 12.

This clonotype was counted ten times or more. V and J are TRBV11-2 and TRBJ2-2; a possible D gene is TRBD2 (5 bases). The germline V gene encodes CDR1 SGHAT and CDR2 FQNNGV. This CDR3 contains 14 residues. V dropped 5 bases and J dropped 6 bases, with 13 bases sitting between them. CDR3 sequence reads: CASSPRRAAGELFF. Here the CDR3 DNA reads TGTGCCAGCAGCCCCCGACGAGCGGCCGGGGAGCTGTTTTTT. The entire variable domain, with the rest obtained from reference TRBV11-2 and TRBJ2-2, is as follows: EAGVAQSPRYKIIEKRQSVAFWCNPISGHATLYWYQQILGQGPKLLIQFQNNGVVDDSQLPKDRFSAERLKGVDSTLKIQPAKLEDSAVYLCASSPRRAAGELFFGEGSRLTVL.

This clonotype was found a few times. This chain joins TRBV7-9 and TRBJ1-1, with 9 positions matching TRBD1. Germline-derived CDR1 and CDR2 are SEHNR and FQNEAQ (reference sequence). J gave up 4 bases and V 1 base, and 10 bases lay outside the gene matches. This CDR3 comprises 17 residues. CDR3 region: CASSLEHGTGIGTEAFF. CDR3 coding DNA: TGTGCCAGCAGCTTAGAGCACGGGACAGGGATAGGCACTGAAGCTTTCTTT.

The V and J genes are TRBV4-1 and TRBJ2-1; 10 bases are a match to TRBD2. Per the germline V gene, CDR1 is MGHRA and CDR2 is YSYEKL. This CDR3 spans 15 amino acids. Trimming removed 4 bases from V and 7 bases from J; junction bases left unmatched: 7. The CDR3 loop is CASSPGIAGGNEQFF. The DNA of the CDR3 is TGCGCCAGCAGCCCCGGTATAGCGGGAGGAAATGAGCAGTTCTTC.

The sample holds many counts of this clonotype. V is TRBV18 and J is TRBJ2-3, with D perhaps matching TRBD1 or TRBD2 (5 bases each). This CDR3 region has 16 residues. Germline V gene data show CDR1 as KGHSH and CDR2 as LQKENI. V was clipped by 6 bases and J by 5 bases, with 21 bases between them. The DNA of the CDR3 is TGTGCCAGCTCGGGCCCGGGACCCCAGCGTAGAGATACGCAGTATTTT. This encodes CASSGPGPQRRDTQYF.

This chain uses TRBV2 with TRBJ1-1; the D is unclear. V was trimmed by 5 bases and J by 8 bases, leaving 6 bases between them. This CDR3 has 10 residues. CDR1 is SNHLY, CDR2 FYNNEI, per germline. The CDR3 bases are TGTGCCAGCAGTCTGTTAGAAGCTTTCTTT. Encoded protein: CASSLLEAFF.

The chain uses TRBV4-1 and TRBJ2-7; 9 bases agree with TRBD1. The J segment lost 6 bases and the V segment lost 4 bases, leaving 10 bases of the junction unmatched. This CDR3 is built from 15 residues. Germline CDR1 and CDR2: MGHRA and YSYEKL. The CDR3 reads CASSRTGQGILEQYF. The CDR3 coding sequence is TGCGCCAGCAGCCGGACAGGACAGGGGATCCTCGAGCAGTACTTC.

This clonotype came up a few times. The rearrangement joins TRBV20-1 to TRBJ2-1; the D is unclear. V lost 4 bases and J 1 base, leaving 14 bases between the germline ends. In germline, CDR1 is DFQATT, CDR2 SNEGSKA (reference sequence). This CDR3 has 15 amino acids. The CDR3 region is CSATSLVRSYNEQFF. The CDR3 DNA reads TGCAGTGCTACATCTCTAGTTAGGTCCTACAATGAGCAGTTCTTC.

This sequence joins TRBV6-5 and TRBJ2-7, with 8 bases identical to TRBD2. The CDR3 sequence is 15 residues long. The V gene's germline CDR1 is MNHEY and CDR2 SVGAGI. Losses at the gene ends were 5 bases for V and 2 bases for J; bases not matched to a gene: 8. For the CDR3, the DNA is TGTGCCAGCAGTCCCCTCCCGCGGGGGGCCTACGAGCAGTACTTC. Encoded protein: CASSPLPRGAYEQYF.

The table lists this clonotype with many counts. This chain connects TRBV20-1 to TRBJ1-2; 8 nucleotides align to TRBD1. Per the germline V gene, CDR1 is DFQATT and CDR2 is SNEGSKA (reference sequence). The CDR3 is made up of 14 amino acids. V trimming: 6 bases; J trimming: 3 bases; junction bases outside the gene matches: 9. CDR3 amino acids: CSAGPGQVDYGYTF. The CDR3 DNA reads as TGCAGTGCCGGCCCGGGACAGGTAGACTATGGCTACACCTTC.

The chain joins TRBV27 to TRBJ2-6; D unresolved. The germline CDR1 and CDR2 sequences are MNHEY and SMNVEV (reference sequence). The CDR3 spans 15 residues. The V gene lost 0 bases and the J gene lost 2 bases, with 5 bases spanning the gap. The CDR3 region has the DNA TGTGCCAGCAGTTTATCCCGTGCTGGGGCCAACGTCCTGACTTTC. It is translated as CASSLSRAGANVLTF.

The chain couples TRBV5-1 to TRBJ1-2, with TRBD1 identical over 7 bases. Germline V CDR1 and CDR2: SGHRS, YFSETQ. The length of the CDR3 is 13 residues. After removal of 4 bases from V and 3 bases from J, the junction contained 3 bases not matched to a gene. CDR3 DNA sequence: TGCGCCAGCAGCCCGCAGGGGGACTATGGCTACACCTTC. Protein: CASSPQGDYGYTF.

This clonotype has a count of ten or more. The chain joins TRBV6-5 to TRBJ2-1; D uncertain. The CDR3 runs 12 residues. Trimming stripped 4 bases from V and 7 bases from J, with 8 bases between. The V gene's germline CDR1 is MNHEY and CDR2 SVGAGI. CDR3 nucleotide sequence: TGTGCCAGCAGTTTCGTAGGGAATGAGCAGTTCTTC. Its protein is CASSFVGNEQFF.